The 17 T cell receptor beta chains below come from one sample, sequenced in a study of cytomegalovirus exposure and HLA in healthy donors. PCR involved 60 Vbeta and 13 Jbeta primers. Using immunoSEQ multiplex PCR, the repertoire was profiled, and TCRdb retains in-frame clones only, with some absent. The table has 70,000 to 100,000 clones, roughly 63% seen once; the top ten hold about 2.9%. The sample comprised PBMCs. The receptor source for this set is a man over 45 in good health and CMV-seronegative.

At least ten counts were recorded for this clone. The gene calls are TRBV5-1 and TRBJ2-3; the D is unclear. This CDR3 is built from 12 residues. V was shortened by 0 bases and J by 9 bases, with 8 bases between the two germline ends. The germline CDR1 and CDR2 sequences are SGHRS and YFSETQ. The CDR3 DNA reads TGCGCCAGCAGCTTGGATGGCTTGACGCAGTATTTT. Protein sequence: CASSLDGLTQYF.

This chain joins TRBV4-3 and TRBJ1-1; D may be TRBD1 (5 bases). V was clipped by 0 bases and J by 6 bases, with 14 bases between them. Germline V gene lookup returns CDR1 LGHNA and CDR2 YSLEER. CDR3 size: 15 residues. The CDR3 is CASSQDSQGGPEAFF. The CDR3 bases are TGCGCCAGCAGCCAAGATAGCCAGGGTGGGCCTGAAGCTTTCTTT.

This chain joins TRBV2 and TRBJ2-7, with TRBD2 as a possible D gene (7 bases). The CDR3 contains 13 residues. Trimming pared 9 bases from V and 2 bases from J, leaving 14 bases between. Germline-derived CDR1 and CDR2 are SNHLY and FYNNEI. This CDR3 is CASEGGGPYEQYF. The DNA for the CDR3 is TGTGCCAGTGAGGGGGGGGGACCCTACGAGCAGTACTTC.

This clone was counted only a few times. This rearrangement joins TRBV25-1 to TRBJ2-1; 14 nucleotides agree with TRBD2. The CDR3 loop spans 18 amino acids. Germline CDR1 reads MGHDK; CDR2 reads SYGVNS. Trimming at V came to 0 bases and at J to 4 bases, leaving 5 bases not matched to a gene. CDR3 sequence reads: CASSEYRRTSGRYNEQFF. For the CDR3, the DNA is TGTGCCAGCAGTGAATATAGGAGGACTAGCGGGAGGTACAATGAGCAGTTCTTC.

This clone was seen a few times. The DNA for the CDR3 is TGTGCCAGCAGCTTAGGATTGGGGACAGGGGGCTTTGGTGGCTACACCTTC. This sequence encodes CASSLGLGTGGFGGYTF. V usage is TRBV7-9 and J usage is TRBJ1-2, with 12 bases aligning to TRBD1. The germline V gene encodes CDR1 SEHNR and CDR2 FQNEAQ (reference sequence). This CDR3 comprises 17 residues. J was trimmed by 7 bases and V by 1 base; bases with no gene match: 10.

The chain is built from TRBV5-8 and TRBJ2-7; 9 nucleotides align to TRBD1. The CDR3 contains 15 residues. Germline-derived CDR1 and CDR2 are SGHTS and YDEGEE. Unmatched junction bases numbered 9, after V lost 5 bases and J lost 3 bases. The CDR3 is CASRPGTGTVYEQYF. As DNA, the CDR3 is TGTGCCAGCAGACCAGGGACAGGGACCGTCTACGAGCAGTACTTC.

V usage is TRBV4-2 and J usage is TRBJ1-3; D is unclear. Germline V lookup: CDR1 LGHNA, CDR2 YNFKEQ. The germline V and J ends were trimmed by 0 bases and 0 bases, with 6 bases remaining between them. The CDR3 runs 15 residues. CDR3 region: CASSQEPRSGNTIYF. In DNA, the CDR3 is TGTGCCAGCAGCCAAGAGCCGCGCTCTGGAAACACCATATATTTT.

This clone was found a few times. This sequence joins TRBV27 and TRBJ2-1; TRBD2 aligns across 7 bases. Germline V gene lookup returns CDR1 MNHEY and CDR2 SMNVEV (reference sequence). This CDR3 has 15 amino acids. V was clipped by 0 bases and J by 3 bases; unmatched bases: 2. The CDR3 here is CASSLSPGGYNEQFF. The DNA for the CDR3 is TGTGCCAGCAGTTTATCTCCGGGAGGCTACAATGAGCAGTTCTTC.

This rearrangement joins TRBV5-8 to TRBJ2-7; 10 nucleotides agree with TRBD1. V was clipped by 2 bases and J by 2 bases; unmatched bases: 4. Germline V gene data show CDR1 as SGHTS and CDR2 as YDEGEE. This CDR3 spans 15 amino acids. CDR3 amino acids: CASSFLDRGTYEQYF. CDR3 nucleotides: TGTGCCAGCAGCTTCTTGGACAGGGGGACCTACGAGCAGTACTTC. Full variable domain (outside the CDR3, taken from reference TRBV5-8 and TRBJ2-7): EAGVTQSPTHLIKTRGQQATLRCSPISGHTSVYWYQQALGLGLQFLLWYDEGEERNRGNFPPRFSGRQFPNYSSELNVNALELEDSALYLCASSFLDRGTYEQYFGPGTRLTVT.

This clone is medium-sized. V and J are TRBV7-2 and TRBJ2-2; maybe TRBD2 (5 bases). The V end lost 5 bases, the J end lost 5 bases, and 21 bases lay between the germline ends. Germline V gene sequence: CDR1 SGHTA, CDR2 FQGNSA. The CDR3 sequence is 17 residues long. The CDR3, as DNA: TGTGCCAGCAGCGATCCCTCTGTGGGAGTTAAGACCGGGGAGCTGTTTTTT. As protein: CASSDPSVGVKTGELFF. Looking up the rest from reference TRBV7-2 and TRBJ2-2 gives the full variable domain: GAGVSQSPSNKVTEKGKDVELRCDPISGHTALYWYRQSLGQGLEFLIYFQGNSAPDKSGLPSDRFSAERTGGSVSTLTIQRTQQEDSAVYLCASSDPSVGVKTGELFFGEGSRLTVL.

CDR3 in DNA: TGTGCCAGCCGGGACAGATACAATGAGCAGTTCTTC. This gives the protein CASRDRYNEQFF. The chain joins TRBV6-5 to TRBJ2-1; the match to TRBD1 covers 7 bases. From germline, CDR1 is MNHEY and CDR2 SVGAGI. The V and J ends lost 8 bases and 4 bases, in that order; junction bases with no gene match: 2. The CDR3 consists of 12 residues.

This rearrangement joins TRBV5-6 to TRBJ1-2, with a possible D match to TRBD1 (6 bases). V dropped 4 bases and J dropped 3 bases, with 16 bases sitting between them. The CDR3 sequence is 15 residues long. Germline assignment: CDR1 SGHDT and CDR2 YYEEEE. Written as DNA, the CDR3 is TGTGCCAGCAGCAGCCCTACAGGGTTCCACTATGGCTACACCTTC. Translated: CASSSPTGFHYGYTF. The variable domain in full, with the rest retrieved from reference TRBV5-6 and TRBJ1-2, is DAGVTQSPTHLIKTRGQQVTLRCSPKSGHDTVSWYQQALGQGPQFIFQYYEEEERQRGNFPDRFSGHQFPNYSSELNVNALLLGDSALYLCASSSPTGFHYGYTFGSGTRLTVV.

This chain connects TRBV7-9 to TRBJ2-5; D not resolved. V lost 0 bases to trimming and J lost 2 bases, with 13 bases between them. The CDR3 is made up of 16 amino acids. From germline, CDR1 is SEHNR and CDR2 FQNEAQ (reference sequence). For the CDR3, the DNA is TGTGCCAGCAGCTTAGCTCGTCGGCAGACTCAAGAGACCCAGTACTTC. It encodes CASSLARRQTQETQYF.

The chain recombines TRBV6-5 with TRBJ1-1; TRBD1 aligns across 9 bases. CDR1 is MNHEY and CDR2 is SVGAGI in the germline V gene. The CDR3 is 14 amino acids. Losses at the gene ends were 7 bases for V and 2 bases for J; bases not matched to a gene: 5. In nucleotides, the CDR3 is TGTGCCAGCACCTGGACAGGGGAAAACACTGAAGCTTTCTTT. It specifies CASTWTGENTEAFF.

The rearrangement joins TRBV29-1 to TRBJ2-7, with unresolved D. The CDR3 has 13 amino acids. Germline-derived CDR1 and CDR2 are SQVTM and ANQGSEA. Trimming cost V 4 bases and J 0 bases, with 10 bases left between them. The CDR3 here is CSVGAISSYEQYF. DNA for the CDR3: TGCAGCGTTGGGGCCATTAGCTCCTACGAGCAGTACTTC.

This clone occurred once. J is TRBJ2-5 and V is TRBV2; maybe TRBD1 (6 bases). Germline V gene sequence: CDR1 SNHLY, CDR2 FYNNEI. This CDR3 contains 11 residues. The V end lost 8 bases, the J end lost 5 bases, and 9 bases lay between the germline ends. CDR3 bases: TGTGCCAGCCAGGGGTACGAGACCCAGTACTTC. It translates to CASQGYETQYF.

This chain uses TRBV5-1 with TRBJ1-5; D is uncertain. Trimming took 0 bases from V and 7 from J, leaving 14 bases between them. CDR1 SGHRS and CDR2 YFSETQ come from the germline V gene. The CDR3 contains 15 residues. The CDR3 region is CASSLGTGMRQPQHF. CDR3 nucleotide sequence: TGCGCCAGCAGCTTGGGGACGGGAATGAGGCAGCCCCAGCATTTT.